This is a list of T cell receptor beta chains from one sample in a study of patients and donors after allogeneic stem cell transplantation. TCRdb itself ran the RT-PCR reads through MiXCR, one entry per CDR3 protein. The table lists approximately 200,000 distinct CDR3 sequences, 40% to 45% of them singletons. Sequencing was performed on blood, either unsorted or a sorted T cell fraction (not recorded which). Receptors originate from a human donor who was either an allogeneic HSCT recipient or a stem cell or donor lymphocyte infusion donor (not recorded which). It is not recorded whose cells these are; they may come from a transplant donor. Each CDR3 is given with its conserved first and last residue. The order of the fields is V gene, clone size, CDR3 length, J gene, CDR3 protein. Clone size is shown for a subset of rows, as once, few, many or a class of expanded clone.

v_gene: TRBV28; abundance: few; len: 11; j_gene: TRBJ1-2; CDR3aa: CASSSGSGYTF
v_gene: TRBV7-9; abundance: NA; len: 18; j_gene: TRBJ2-7; CDR3aa: CASSLVSGTQAFSYEQYF
v_gene: TRBV20-1; abundance: few; len: 14; j_gene: TRBJ2-3; CDR3aa: CSAPLRHGTDTQYF
v_gene: TRBV28; abundance: NA; len: 13; j_gene: TRBJ2-5; CDR3aa: CASEELGEETQYF
v_gene: TRBV11-2; abundance: NA; len: 18; j_gene: TRBJ2-1; CDR3aa: CASSLAFSGRAHDNEQFF
v_gene: TRBV12-5; abundance: NA; len: 14; j_gene: TRBJ2-3; CDR3aa: CASGFGGATDTQYF
v_gene: TRBV6-5; abundance: NA; len: 15; j_gene: TRBJ1-3; CDR3aa: CASRLTGGSGNTIYF
v_gene: TRBV4-2; abundance: few; len: 15; j_gene: TRBJ1-4; CDR3aa: CASTGREATNEKLFF
v_gene: TRBV2; abundance: NA; len: 12; j_gene: TRBJ2-2; CDR3aa: CASATNTGELFF
v_gene: TRBV7-9; abundance: NA; len: 12; j_gene: TRBJ1-1; CDR3aa: CASSLEDRDAFF
v_gene: TRBV28; abundance: NA; len: 18; j_gene: TRBJ2-5; CDR3aa: CASSPALLGTGAQETQYF
v_gene: TRBV15; abundance: NA; len: 16; j_gene: TRBJ2-3; CDR3aa: CATSRVVTGAENTQYF
v_gene: TRBV6-6; abundance: few; len: 16; j_gene: TRBJ1-6; CDR3aa: CASSYSGQVPNSPLHF
v_gene: TRBV5-1; abundance: NA; len: 13; j_gene: TRBJ1-1; CDR3aa: CASSWDSYTEAFF
v_gene: TRBV28; abundance: NA; len: 15; j_gene: TRBJ2-5; CDR3aa: CASSTIQGAGETQYF
v_gene: TRBV5-6; abundance: NA; len: 14; j_gene: TRBJ1-1; CDR3aa: CASSWGQGDTEAFF
v_gene: TRBV6-5; abundance: NA; len: 13; j_gene: TRBJ2-1; CDR3aa: CASSLSPVAEQFF
v_gene: TRBV12-3/TRBV12-4; abundance: few; len: 17; j_gene: TRBJ1-1; CDR3aa: CASSLTAGAFGDTEAFF
v_gene: TRBV4-3; abundance: NA; len: 17; j_gene: TRBJ2-7; CDR3aa: CASSQGGIAGGPHEQYF
v_gene: TRBV7-2; abundance: NA; len: 14; j_gene: TRBJ1-3; CDR3aa: CASSSRGTGNTIYF
v_gene: TRBV20-1; abundance: few; len: 13; j_gene: TRBJ1-2; CDR3aa: CSAREKGNYGYTF
v_gene: TRBV9; abundance: NA; len: 16; j_gene: TRBJ2-1; CDR3aa: CASSGRAGGSYNEQFF
v_gene: TRBV6-1; abundance: NA; len: 13; j_gene: TRBJ1-1; CDR3aa: CASSEVPSDSPQF
v_gene: TRBV21-1; abundance: few; len: 16; j_gene: TRBJ1-1; CDR3aa: CASSKTKPPLNTEAFF
v_gene: TRBV4-3; abundance: few; len: 15; j_gene: TRBJ1-1; CDR3aa: CASSQDPGAFTEAFF
v_gene: TRBV4-2; abundance: many; len: 13; j_gene: TRBJ1-5; CDR3aa: CASSQDPNQPQHF
v_gene: TRBV2; abundance: few; len: 14; j_gene: TRBJ1-5; CDR3aa: CASSPQGFNQPQHF
v_gene: TRBV29-1; abundance: few; len: 17; j_gene: TRBJ2-1; CDR3aa: CSVGSPGLAGGLNEQFF
v_gene: TRBV7-2; abundance: few; len: 17; j_gene: TRBJ1-2; CDR3aa: CASSLEAFAGSEPGYTF
v_gene: TRBV2; abundance: NA; len: 13; j_gene: TRBJ1-6; CDR3aa: CASNPASNSPLHF
v_gene: TRBV6-6; abundance: NA; len: 15; j_gene: TRBJ2-2; CDR3aa: CASSSATGHTGELFF
v_gene: TRBV6-5; abundance: few; len: 14; j_gene: TRBJ1-1; CDR3aa: CASSDRGDHTEAFF
v_gene: TRBV12-3/TRBV12-4; abundance: few; len: 15; j_gene: TRBJ1-5; CDR3aa: CASSPPGGLNQPQHF
v_gene: TRBV12-3/TRBV12-4; abundance: NA; len: 17; j_gene: TRBJ2-1; CDR3aa: CASSLVGLPSSYNEQFF
v_gene: TRBV6-2/TRBV6-3; abundance: few; len: 15; j_gene: TRBJ1-5; CDR3aa: CASNSLGHSNQPQHF
v_gene: TRBV9; abundance: NA; len: 14; j_gene: TRBJ1-5; CDR3aa: CASSPPGQGQPQHF
v_gene: TRBV2; abundance: NA; len: 16; j_gene: TRBJ2-5; CDR3aa: CASSVPSGRGGETQYF
v_gene: TRBV24-1; abundance: NA; len: 17; j_gene: TRBJ2-1; CDR3aa: CATSDRGLAGPYNEQFF
v_gene: TRBV6-6; abundance: NA; len: 12; j_gene: TRBJ1-2; CDR3aa: CASRSGDYGYTF
v_gene: TRBV15; abundance: NA; len: 14; j_gene: TRBJ1-1; CDR3aa: CATSRVRKNTEAFF
v_gene: TRBV29-1; abundance: NA; len: 17; j_gene: TRBJ1-4; CDR3aa: CSVENYSYWEAGEKLFF
v_gene: TRBV6-5; abundance: NA; len: 13; j_gene: TRBJ1-5; CDR3aa: CASSPRRDQPQHF
v_gene: TRBV7-2; abundance: NA; len: 14; j_gene: TRBJ2-5; CDR3aa: CASSLVQGEETQYF
v_gene: TRBV7-8; abundance: NA; len: 16; j_gene: TRBJ1-5; CDR3aa: CASSAQGEGGNQPQHF
v_gene: TRBV30; abundance: NA; len: 14; j_gene: TRBJ2-1; CDR3aa: CAWTGTSPTYEQFF
v_gene: TRBV6-5; abundance: NA; len: 14; j_gene: TRBJ2-1; CDR3aa: CASRGAADYNEQFF
v_gene: TRBV27; abundance: NA; len: 12; j_gene: TRBJ2-5; CDR3aa: CASREGGLPLYF
v_gene: TRBV6-1; abundance: NA; len: 13; j_gene: TRBJ1-2; CDR3aa: CATATGTLLVYTF
v_gene: TRBV6-2/TRBV6-3; abundance: NA; len: 14; j_gene: TRBJ1-1; CDR3aa: CASSYRRENTEAFF
v_gene: TRBV28; abundance: few; len: 16; j_gene: TRBJ1-1; CDR3aa: CASSFFSGKGDTEAFF
v_gene: TRBV20-1; abundance: NA; len: 13; j_gene: TRBJ1-2; CDR3aa: CSADPGASYGYTF
v_gene: TRBV7-9; abundance: NA; len: 14; j_gene: TRBJ1-1; CDR3aa: CASSLLDTNTEAFF
v_gene: TRBV9; abundance: few; len: 19; j_gene: TRBJ2-6; CDR3aa: CASSVVGSGRLGGANVLTF
v_gene: TRBV20-1; abundance: NA; len: 13; j_gene: TRBJ2-1; CDR3aa: CSALSGSNNEQFF
v_gene: TRBV15; abundance: NA; len: 14; j_gene: TRBJ2-3; CDR3aa: CATSMRGSPDTQYF